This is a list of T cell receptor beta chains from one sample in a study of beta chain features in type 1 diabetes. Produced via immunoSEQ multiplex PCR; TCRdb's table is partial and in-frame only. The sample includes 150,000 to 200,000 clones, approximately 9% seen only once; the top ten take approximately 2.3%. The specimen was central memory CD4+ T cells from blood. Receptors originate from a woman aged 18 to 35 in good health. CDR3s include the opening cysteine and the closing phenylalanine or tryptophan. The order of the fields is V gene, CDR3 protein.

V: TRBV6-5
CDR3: CASRTNGRSKWYF

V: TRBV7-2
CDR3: CASSSYTNTDTQYF

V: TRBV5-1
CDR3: CASSLGTGSPEYNF

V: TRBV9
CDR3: CASSAGQGIAGTGELFF

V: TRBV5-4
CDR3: CASSFGGNYEQYF

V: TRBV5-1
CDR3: CASSPGNQGGTDTQYF

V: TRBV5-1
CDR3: CASSPQPTTGKYEQYF

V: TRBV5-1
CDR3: CASSLSTGQGIYEQYF

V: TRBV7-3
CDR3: CASSLSGGESPLHF

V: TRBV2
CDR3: CASRETPQGDTEAFF

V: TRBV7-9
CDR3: CASSLQGYGYTF

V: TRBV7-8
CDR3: CASSMLTGARGNSNQPQHF

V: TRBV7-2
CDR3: CASSSGDPNTEAFF

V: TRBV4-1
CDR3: CASSRYGGDEQYF

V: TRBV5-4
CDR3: CASSPRSSGGQETQYF

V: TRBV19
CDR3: CASILHPGGDYTF

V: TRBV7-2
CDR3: CASSLGQAQETQYF

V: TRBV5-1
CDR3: CASSQTGTGAGPFF

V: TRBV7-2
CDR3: CASSFQGSYGYTF

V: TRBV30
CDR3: CAWSRTSGGYEQYF

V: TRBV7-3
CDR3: CASSSGQGLGYTF

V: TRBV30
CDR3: CAWRGGGADQPQHF

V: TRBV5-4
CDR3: CASSRDSYGYTF

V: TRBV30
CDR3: CAWSGGFGPYGYTF

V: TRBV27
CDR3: CASSSDRGSETQYF

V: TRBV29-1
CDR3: CSGSAGGLYEQYF

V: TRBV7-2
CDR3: CASSSYGGEKLFF

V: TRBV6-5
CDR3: CASSYPSGIQETQYF

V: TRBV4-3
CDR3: CASSQVQAQQYF

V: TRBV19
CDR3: CASSFRTSQTNEQFF

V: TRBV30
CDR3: CAWSRGQHNEQFF

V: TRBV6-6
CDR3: CASSLQESGANVLTF

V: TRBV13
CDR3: CASSPPSGRDTQYF

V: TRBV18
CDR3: CASSPGQGVYEQYF

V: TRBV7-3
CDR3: CASSLNPGSTDTQYF

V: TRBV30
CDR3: CAWGVGGVGETQYF

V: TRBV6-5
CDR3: CASSYGGGLNYGYTF

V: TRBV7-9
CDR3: CASSFGRYTGELFF

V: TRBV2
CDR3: CASSALGGGQFF

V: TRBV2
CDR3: CASSKRGETQYF

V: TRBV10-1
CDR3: CATASAGGSYEQYF

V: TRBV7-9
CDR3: CASSLAGGVGSPLHF

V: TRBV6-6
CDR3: CASSDHPEGSEAFF

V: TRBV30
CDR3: CAWTGSGYGYTF

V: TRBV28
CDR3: CASSPGGKNTEAFF

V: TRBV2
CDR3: CASTSLRDRGGNEQFF